The subject of this entry is one TCR beta chain. What it binds is not known. TCRdb reanalysed the reads using MiXCR and keeps one entry per CDR3 protein. The table shows 200,000 to 250,000 distinct CDR3 sequences, with 35% to 40% occurring only once. This entry belongs to a study of T cell repertoires in cytomegalovirus infection. CDR3 length: 15 residues. The V and J ends lost 1 base and 3 bases respectively, with 13 bases between them. The genes are TRBV12-3 or TRBV12-4 and TRBJ2-7; D unclear. Sequencing was performed on CD8+ T cells from cultured PBMCs, taken from culture after CMV antigen stimulation. The TCR was taken from a human donor in good health (CMV status not recorded). Some clones in this sample may be carry-over from other donors' samples. Written as DNA, the CDR3 is TGTGCCAGCAGTTTAGGTGTTGATGGTTTCTACGAGCAGTACTTC. Encoded protein: CASSLGVDGFYEQYF.